The sequence of this T cell receptor (beta chain) was determined in a study of control samples from healthy donors and cancer patients (TCRdb year 2020). With respect to this clone: This clone's antigen is unknown. Per-base quality was not reported, and no clone a single base away is much larger than it.

From cysteine to phenylalanine, the CDR3 is 16 amino acids long. Just CDR3 DNA is preserved here, 48 bases in frame from base 1. CDR1 is given as KGHSH and CDR2 as LQKENI, both from the germline V gene. The germline ends are 15 bases apart after V is trimmed by 2 bases and J by 4 bases. To prepare the library, the immunoSEQ multiplex PCR assay was applied. In TCRdb, the immuneACCESS table is reduced to in-frame sequences with V and J assigned. These tables do not hold every clone; where another copy was compared, an unresolved V gene accounts for under half, and the others remain unexplained. Recorded for this sample are about 190,000 clones; about 90% of them occurred a single time. About 1.7% of the sample belongs to the ten largest clones.

The rearranged chain carries TRBV18 and TRBJ2-1, and TRBD2 may be the D gene, going by 7 matching bases. Sample: blood. The sequence was collected from a young man in good health. The nucleotides read TGTGCCAGCTCACCAAGGGGGGGGGAGCCGTACAATGAGCAGTTCTTC. This translates into CASSPRGGEPYNEQFF. Supplemented by the reference TRBV18 and TRBJ2-1 proteins around the CDR3, the complete variable domain is NAGVMQNPRHLVRRRGQEARLRCSPMKGHSHVYWYRQLPEEGLKFMVYLQKENIIDESGMPKERFSAEFPKEGPSILRIQQVVRGDSAAYFCASSPRGGEPYNEQFFGPGTRLTVL.